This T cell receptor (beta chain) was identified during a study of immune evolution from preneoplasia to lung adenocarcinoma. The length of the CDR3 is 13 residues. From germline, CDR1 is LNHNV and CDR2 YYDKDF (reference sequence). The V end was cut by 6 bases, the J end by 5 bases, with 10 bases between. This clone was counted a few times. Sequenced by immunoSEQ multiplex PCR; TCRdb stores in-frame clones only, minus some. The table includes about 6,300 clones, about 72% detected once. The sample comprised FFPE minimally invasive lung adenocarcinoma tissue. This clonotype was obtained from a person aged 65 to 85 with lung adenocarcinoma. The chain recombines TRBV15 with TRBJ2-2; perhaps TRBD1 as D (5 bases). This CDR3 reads CATRGPFTGELFF. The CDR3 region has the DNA TGTGCCACCAGGGGGCCCTTTACCGGGGAGCTGTTTTTT.